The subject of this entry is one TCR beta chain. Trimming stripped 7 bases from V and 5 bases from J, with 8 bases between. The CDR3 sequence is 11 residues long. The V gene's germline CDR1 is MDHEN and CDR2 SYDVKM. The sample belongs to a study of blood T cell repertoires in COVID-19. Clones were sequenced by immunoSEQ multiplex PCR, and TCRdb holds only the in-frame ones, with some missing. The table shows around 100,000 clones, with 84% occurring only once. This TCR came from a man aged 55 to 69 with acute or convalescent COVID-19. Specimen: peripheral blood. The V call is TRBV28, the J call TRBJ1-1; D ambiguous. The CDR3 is CASTLGTEAFF. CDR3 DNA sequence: TGTGCCAGCACTCTCGGGACTGAAGCTTTCTTT. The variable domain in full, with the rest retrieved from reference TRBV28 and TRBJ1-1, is DVKVTQSSRYLVKRTGEKVFLECVQDMDHENMFWYRQDPGLGLRLIYFSYDVKMKEKGDIPEGYSVSREKKERFSLILESASTNQTSMYLCASTLGTEAFFGQGTRLTVV.